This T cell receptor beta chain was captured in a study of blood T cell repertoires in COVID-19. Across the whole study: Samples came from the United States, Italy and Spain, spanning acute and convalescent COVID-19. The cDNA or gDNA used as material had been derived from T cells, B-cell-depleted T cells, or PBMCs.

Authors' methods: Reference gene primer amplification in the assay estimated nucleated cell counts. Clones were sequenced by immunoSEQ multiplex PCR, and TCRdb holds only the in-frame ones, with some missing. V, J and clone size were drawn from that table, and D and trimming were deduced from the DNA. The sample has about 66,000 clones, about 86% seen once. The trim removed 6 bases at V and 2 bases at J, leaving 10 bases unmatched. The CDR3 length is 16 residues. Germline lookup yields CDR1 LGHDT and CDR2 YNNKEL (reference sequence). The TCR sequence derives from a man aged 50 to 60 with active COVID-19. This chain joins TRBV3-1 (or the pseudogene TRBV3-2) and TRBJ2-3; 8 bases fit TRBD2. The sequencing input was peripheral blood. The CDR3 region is CASRGNSGEATDTQYF. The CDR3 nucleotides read TGTGCCAGCAGAGGGAATAGCGGGGAGGCCACAGATACGCAGTATTTT.